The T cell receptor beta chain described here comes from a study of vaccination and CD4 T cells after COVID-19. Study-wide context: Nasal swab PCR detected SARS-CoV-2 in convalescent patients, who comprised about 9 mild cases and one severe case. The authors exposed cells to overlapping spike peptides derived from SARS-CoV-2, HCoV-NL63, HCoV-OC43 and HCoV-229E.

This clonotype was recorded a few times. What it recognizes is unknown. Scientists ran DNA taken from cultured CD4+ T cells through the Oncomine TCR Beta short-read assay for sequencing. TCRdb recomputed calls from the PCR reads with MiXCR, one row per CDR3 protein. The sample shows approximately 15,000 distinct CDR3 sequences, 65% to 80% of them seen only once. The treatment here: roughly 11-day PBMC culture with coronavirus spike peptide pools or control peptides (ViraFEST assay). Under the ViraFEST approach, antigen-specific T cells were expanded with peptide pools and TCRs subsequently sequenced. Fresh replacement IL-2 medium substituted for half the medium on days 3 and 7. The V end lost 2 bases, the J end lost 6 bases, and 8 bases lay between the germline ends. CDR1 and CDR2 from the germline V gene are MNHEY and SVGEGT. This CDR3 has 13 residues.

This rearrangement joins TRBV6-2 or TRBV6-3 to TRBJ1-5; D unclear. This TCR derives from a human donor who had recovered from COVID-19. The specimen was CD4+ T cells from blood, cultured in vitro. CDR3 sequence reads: CASSYPGGQPQHF. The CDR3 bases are TGTGCCAGCAGTTACCCAGGCGGTCAGCCCCAGCATTTT.